This TCR beta chain was captured by sequencing in a study of blood T cell repertoires in COVID-19 (dated by TCRdb to 2020 to 2022). Background for the entire study: The collaborator samples originated in the United States, Italy and Spain and spanned the acute and convalescent phases of COVID-19. The prospective study material was composed of cDNA or gDNA derived from T cells, B-cell-depleted T cells, or PBMCs. The dataset comprised deeply sampled blood TCRbeta repertoires from subjects exposed to, actively infected with, or recovered from COVID-19. The repertoires were released in a freely available public database intended as a resource for research on the immune response to SARS-CoV-2. The samples were drawn from the first 160 participants of the ongoing ImmuneRACE study and from roughly 1,300 subjects provided by 6 global collaborators. Nearly every sample came with metadata listing a de-identified subject ID, COVID-19 status, age in years and sex. HLA class I and class II types, where available, came from metadata supplied by the sample provider rather than from assay-based typing. Points the paper makes about the study in general: Clinical and demographic metadata were provided uncurated, with the amount varying by source and participant.

TCRbeta CDR3 regions were amplified from genomic DNA using the immunoSEQ Assay, a bias-controlled multiplex PCR. The source study handled its data this way. Within the assay, amplification of reference gene primers was used to estimate how many nucleated cells each sample contained. To quantify the absolute abundance of each unique TCRbeta CDR3 rearrangement, sequence reads were collapsed and filtered. For each sample, productive Simpson clonality was calculated as the square root of Simpson's diversity index across productive rearrangements. The table was pulled from immuneACCESS by TCRdb, which kept in-frame rearrangements only. Such tables lose some clones; where checked, under half of the loss comes from unresolved V genes, and the rest has no known cause. V and J calls and clone size follow that table, whereas D and trimming were derived from the DNA. The sample records more than 100,000 clones, around 87% of which are singletons. The ten largest clones take up about 3.6% of the sample.

Concerning this clone itself: Its antigen is not yet known. One base away there is no much larger clone; base qualities are not given.

Collaborating institutions collected whole blood in K2EDTA tubes following their own protocols. Collaborator samples were shipped for TCRbeta analysis as frozen whole blood, isolated PBMCs, or DNA extracted from either sample type. CDR1 and CDR2, per the germline V gene, are SGHTA and FQGNSA. At the junction V is shortened by 4 bases and J by 9 bases, with 12 bases in between. The CDR3 holds 12 amino acids from the cysteine to the phenylalanine. Solely the CDR3 DNA is kept, with 36 bases framed from the first base. The receptor chain draws on TRBV7-2 and TRBJ2-5; TRBD2 is perhaps the D gene, given 5 matching bases. The TCR was taken from a woman aged 60-75 years with acute or convalescent COVID-19. Sample: peripheral blood. The nucleotides are TGTGCCAGCAGCTCGGAACTCGGGGCCCAGTACTTC. Translated, it reads CASSSELGAQYF. The variable domain in full, with residues beyond the CDR3 obtained from the reference TRBV7-2 and TRBJ2-5 genes, is GAGVSQSPSNKVTEKGKDVELRCDPISGHTALYWYRQSLGQGLEFLIYFQGNSAPDKSGLPSDRFSAERTGGSVSTLTIQRTQQEDSAVYLCASSSELGAQYFGPGTRLLVL.